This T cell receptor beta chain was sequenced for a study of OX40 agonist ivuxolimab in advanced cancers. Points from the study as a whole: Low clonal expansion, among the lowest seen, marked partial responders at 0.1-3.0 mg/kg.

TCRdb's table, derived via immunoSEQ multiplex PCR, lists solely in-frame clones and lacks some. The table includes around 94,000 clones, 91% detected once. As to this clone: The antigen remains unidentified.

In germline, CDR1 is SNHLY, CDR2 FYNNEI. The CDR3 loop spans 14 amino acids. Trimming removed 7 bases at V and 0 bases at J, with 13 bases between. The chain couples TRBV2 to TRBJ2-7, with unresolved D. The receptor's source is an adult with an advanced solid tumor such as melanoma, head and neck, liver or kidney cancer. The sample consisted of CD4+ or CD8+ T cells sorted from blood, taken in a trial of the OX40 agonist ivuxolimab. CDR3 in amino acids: CASNPGVSSYEQYF. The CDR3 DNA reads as TGTGCCAGCAACCCAGGCGTCAGCTCCTACGAGCAGTACTTC.